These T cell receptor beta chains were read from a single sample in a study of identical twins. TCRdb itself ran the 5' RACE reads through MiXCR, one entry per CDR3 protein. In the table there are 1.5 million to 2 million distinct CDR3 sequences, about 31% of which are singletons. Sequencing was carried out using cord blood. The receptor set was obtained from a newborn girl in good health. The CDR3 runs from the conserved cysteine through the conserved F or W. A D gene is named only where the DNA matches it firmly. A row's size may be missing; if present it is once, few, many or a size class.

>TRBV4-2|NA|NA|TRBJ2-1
TGTGCCAGCAGCCAACCGCTAGCCAGCTCCTACAATGAGCAGTTCTTC
CASSQPLASSYNEQFF
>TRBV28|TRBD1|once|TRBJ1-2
TGTGCCAGCAGTTCCGCTCGCGGACAGGGGGCTGGCTACACCTTC
CASSSARGQGAGYTF
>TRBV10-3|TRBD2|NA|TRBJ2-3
TGTGCCACGAGACTAGCGGGGACGGATACGCAGTATTTT
CATRLAGTDTQYF
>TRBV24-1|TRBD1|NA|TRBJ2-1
TGTGCCACCAGGGACAGGCAAGAGACCCAGTTCTTC
CATRDRQETQFF
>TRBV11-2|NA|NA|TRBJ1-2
TGTGCCAGCAGCTCGATCCTCACACGGGGGATTGGCTACACCTTC
CASSSILTRGIGYTF
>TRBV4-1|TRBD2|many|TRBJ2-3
TGCGCCAGCAGCCAAGTCATGGAGCGGGAAAAGGCAGATACGCAGTATTTT
CASSQVMEREKADTQYF
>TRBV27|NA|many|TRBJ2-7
TGTGCCAGCAGTTTATCCCCTCTCGAAGCTTCCTCCTACGAGCAGTACTTC
CASSLSPLEASSYEQYF
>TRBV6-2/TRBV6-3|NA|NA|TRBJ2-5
TGTGCCAGCAGCCCCCGCCTAGGTAGCGCCCAAGAGACCCAGTACTTC
CASSPRLGSAQETQYF
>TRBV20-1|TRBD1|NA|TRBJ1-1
TGCAGTGCTAGAGACCCGGACAGGGAAGTTTCTGAAGCTTTCTTT
CSARDPDREVSEAFF
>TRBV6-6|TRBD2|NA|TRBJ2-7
TGTGCCAGCAGTCCACAGGGACTAGCGGGAGACGAGCAGTACTTC
CASSPQGLAGDEQYF
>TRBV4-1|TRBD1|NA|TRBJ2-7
TGCGCCAGCAGCCAAGGAGGGTGGACAGGGAAGTACGAGCAGTACTTC
CASSQGGWTGKYEQYF
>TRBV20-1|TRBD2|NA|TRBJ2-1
TGCAGTGCTAGAACCCCTAGCGGGAGAGTCGGTGAGCAGTTCTTC
CSARTPSGRVGEQFF
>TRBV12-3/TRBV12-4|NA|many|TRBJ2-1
TGTGCCAGCAGCCTGTCCAGCCTCTACAATGAGCAGTTCTTC
CASSLSSLYNEQFF
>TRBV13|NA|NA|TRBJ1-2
TGTGCCAGCAGCCCAGGAGGAGGGGGGGAGCTCTATGGCTACACCTTC
CASSPGGGGELYGYTF
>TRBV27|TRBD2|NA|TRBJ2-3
TGTGCCAGCAGTCCCGGACTAGCGGCCGACACAGATACGCAGTATTTT
CASSPGLAADTDTQYF
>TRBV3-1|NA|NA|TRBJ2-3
TGTGCCAGCAGCCAAGAGTACCCAGGGACCCTTAGCACAGATACGCAGTATTTT
CASSQEYPGTLSTDTQYF
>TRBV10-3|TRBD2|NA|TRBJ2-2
TGTGCCATCAGCGGGGGGGCCTCGACCGGGGAGCTGTTTTTT
CAISGGASTGELFF
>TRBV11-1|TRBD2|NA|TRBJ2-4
TGTGCCAGCAGCTTCGGACTAGCGGGAGGGCTGAAAGAAAACATTCAGTACTTC
CASSFGLAGGLKENIQYF
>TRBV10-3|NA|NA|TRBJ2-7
TGTGCCATCAGGAGGACGGATGTCTCCTACGAGCAGTACTTC
CAIRRTDVSYEQYF
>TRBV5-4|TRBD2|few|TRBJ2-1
TGTGCCAGCAGCAAGCCGGGACTAGCGTCCAGCTCCTACAATGAGCAGTTCTTC
CASSKPGLASSSYNEQFF
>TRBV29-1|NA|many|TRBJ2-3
TGCAGCGTTGCGGCTAGGGACTCCACAGATACGCAGTATTTT
CSVAARDSTDTQYF
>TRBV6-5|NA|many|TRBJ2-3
TGTGCCCCCAGTTACAGGACAGATACGCAGTATTTT
CAPSYRTDTQYF
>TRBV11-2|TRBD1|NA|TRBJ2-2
TGTGCCAGCAGCTCTCAACCGGACAGGGAAACCGGGGAGCTGTTTTTT
CASSSQPDRETGELFF
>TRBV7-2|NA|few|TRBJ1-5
TGTGCCAGCAGCTTAGCGGGACGGATTAGCAATCAGCCCCAGCATTTT
CASSLAGRISNQPQHF
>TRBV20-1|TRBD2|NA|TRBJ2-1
TGCAGTGCTAGCATCTTAGCGGGAGAGGTAGTGGAGACCCAGTTCTTC
CSASILAGEVVETQFF
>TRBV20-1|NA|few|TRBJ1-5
TGCAGTGCTAGAAAGGGGGGAGCGAATAGCAATCAGCCCCAGCATTTT
CSARKGGANSNQPQHF
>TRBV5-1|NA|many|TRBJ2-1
TGCGCCAGCAGCCTGGATGGACACAATGAGCAGTTCTTC
CASSLDGHNEQFF
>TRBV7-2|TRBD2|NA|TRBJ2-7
TGTGCCAGCAGCCCCACTAGCGGGAGAACTTACGAGCAGTACTTC
CASSPTSGRTYEQYF
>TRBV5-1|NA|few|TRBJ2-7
TGCGCCAGCAGCCCCTCGAGAGCGTCGACCTACGAGCAGTACTTC
CASSPSRASTYEQYF
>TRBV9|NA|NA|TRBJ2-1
TGTGCCAGCAGCGTAGACTTCTCCTACAATGAGCAGTTCTTC
CASSVDFSYNEQFF
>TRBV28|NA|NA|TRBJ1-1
TGTGCCAGCAGTTGGGTAGGTGGGAACACTGAAGCTTTCTTT
CASSWVGGNTEAFF
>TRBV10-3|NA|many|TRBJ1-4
TGTGCCATCAGTGACAGGGATAATGAAAAACTGTTTTTT
CAISDRDNEKLFF
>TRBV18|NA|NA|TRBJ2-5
TGTGCCAGCTCACCACCGGGATACGAAAACAATGAGCAGTACTTC
CASSPPGYENNEQYF
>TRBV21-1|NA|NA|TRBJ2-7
TGTGCCAGCAGCACCTACACCCACGAGCAGTACTTC
CASSTYTHEQYF
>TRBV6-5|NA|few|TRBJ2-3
TGTGCCAGCAGGGTTAGCGCAAGCACAGATACGCAGTATTTT
CASRVSASTDTQYF
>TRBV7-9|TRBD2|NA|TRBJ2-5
TGTGCCAGCAGCTTTGGACTAGCGACACTAGAGACCCAGTACTTC
CASSFGLATLETQYF
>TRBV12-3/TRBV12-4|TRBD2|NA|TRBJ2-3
TGTGCCAGCAGTTCGACTAGCGGGTCGCGGCATACGCAGTATTTT
CASSSTSGSRHTQYF
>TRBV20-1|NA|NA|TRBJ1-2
TGCAGTGCCCCCGGCCCGGGTAACTATGGCTACACCTTC
CSAPGPGNYGYTF
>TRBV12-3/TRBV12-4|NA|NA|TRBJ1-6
TGTGCCAGCAGTCCAAGTATAGGTTCACCCCTCCACTTT
CASSPSIGSPLHF
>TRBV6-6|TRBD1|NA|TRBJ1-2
TGTGCCAGCAGGGACAGGGGGGTCTATGGCTATGGCTACACCTTC
CASRDRGVYGYGYTF
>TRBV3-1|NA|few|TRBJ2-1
TGTGCCAGCAGCCAAGATGGGGTCAGCTCCTACAATGAGCAGTTCTTC
CASSQDGVSSYNEQFF
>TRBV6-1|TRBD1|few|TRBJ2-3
TGTGCCAGCAGTGAGCTTGTTTTCGGGACAGGGGGCGGCACAGATACGCAGTATTTT
CASSELVFGTGGGTDTQYF
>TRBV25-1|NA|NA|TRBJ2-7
TGTGCCAGCAGTGCATCCTCCGGGACGGTATCCTACAATGAGCAGTACTTC
CASSASSGTVSYNEQYF
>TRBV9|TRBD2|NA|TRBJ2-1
TGTGCCAGCAGCGCAGTACTAGCGGGGGCATACAATGAGCAGTTCTTC
CASSAVLAGAYNEQFF
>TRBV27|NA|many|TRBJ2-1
TGTGCCAGCAGATCAGCGATTTCCAATGAGCAGTTCTTC
CASRSAISNEQFF
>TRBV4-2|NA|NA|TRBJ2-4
TGTGCCAGCAGCCAGCGGACAGGGAGGGACAATGAGCAGTACTTC
CASSQRTGRDNEQYF
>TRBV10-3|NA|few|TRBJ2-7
TGTGCCATCAGTGAGTCCGGGGGCCACGAGCAGTACTTC
CAISESGGHEQYF
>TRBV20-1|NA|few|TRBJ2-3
TGCAGTGCTAGAAGGGACACCTCTAGCACAGATACGCAGTATTTT
CSARRDTSSTDTQYF